The source of this TCR beta chain is a study of radiation and T cells in renal cell carcinoma. The CDR3 spans 15 residues. V was pared by 2 bases and J by 5 bases, with 8 bases of the junction left unmatched. Per germline, CDR1 SGHNT and CDR2 YYREEE (reference sequence). This sample's time point: baseline pretreatment blood. As for treatment: 15 Gy SBRT to primary tumor, nephrectomy 4 weeks later. Sequencing was performed with immunoSEQ multiplex PCR; in TCRdb, only in-frame clones are kept and a portion is missing. The data contain 140,000 to 150,000 clones, approximately 90% of them singletons. The J gene is TRBJ2-7, the V gene TRBV5-4; TRBD2 agrees at 9 bases. This clonotype was obtained from a woman in her 70s with renal cell carcinoma. Sequenced here: blood, sampled from a patient whose treatment included radiotherapy and nephrectomy. The CDR3 DNA follows: TGTGCCAGCAGCTTACGAGCGGGGGGCGGTAACGAGCAGTACTTC. Translation gives CASSLRAGGGNEQYF. The full variable domain, its missing parts supplied by reference TRBV5-4 and TRBJ2-7, is ETGVTQSPTHLIKTRGQQVTLRCSSQSGHNTVSWYQQALGQGPQFIFQYYREEENGRGNFPPRFSGLQFPNYSSELNVNALELDDSALYLCASSLRAGGGNEQYFGPGTRLTVT.